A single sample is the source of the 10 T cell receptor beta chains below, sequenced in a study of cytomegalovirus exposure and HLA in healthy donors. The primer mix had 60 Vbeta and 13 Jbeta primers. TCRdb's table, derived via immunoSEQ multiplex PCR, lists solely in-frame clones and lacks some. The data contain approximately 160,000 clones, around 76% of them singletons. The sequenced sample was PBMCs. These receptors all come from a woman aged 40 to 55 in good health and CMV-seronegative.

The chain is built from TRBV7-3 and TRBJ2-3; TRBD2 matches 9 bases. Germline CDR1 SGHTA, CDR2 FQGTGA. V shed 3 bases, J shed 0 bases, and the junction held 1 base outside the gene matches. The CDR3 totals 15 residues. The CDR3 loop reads CASSFTSGSTDTQYF. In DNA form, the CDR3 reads TGTGCCAGCAGCTTCACTAGCGGGAGCACAGATACGCAGTATTTT.

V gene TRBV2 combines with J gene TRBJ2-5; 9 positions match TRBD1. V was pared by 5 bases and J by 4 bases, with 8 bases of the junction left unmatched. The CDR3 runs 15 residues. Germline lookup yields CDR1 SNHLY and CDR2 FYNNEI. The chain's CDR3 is CASSQDRGVGETQYF. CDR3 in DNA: TGTGCCAGCAGTCAGGACAGGGGAGTAGGAGAGACCCAGTACTTC.

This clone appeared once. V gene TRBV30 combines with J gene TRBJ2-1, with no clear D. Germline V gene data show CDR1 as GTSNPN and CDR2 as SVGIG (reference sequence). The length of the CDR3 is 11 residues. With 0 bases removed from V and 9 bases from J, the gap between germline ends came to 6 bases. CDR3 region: CAWSVLREQFF. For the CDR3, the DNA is TGTGCCTGGAGTGTTCTGCGTGAGCAGTTCTTC.

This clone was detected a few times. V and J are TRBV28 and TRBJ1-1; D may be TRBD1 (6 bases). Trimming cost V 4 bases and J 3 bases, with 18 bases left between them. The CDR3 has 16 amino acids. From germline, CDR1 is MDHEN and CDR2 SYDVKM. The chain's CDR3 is CASSWGTRGSYTEAFF. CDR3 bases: TGTGCCAGCAGTTGGGGGACCAGGGGCTCGTACACTGAAGCTTTCTTT.

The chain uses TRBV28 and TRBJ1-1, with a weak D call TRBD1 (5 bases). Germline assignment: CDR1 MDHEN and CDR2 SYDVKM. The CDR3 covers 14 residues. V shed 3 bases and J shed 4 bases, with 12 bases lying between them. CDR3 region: CASSLALGGTEAFF. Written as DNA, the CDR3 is TGTGCCAGCAGTTTGGCCTTGGGGGGCACTGAAGCTTTCTTT.

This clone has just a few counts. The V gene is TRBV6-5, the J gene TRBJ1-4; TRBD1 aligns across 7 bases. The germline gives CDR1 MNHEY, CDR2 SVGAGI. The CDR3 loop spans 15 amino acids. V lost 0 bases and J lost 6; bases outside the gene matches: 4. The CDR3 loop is CASSYSGGVYEKLFF. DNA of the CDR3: TGTGCCAGCAGTTACTCAGGGGGCGTGTATGAAAAACTGTTTTTT.

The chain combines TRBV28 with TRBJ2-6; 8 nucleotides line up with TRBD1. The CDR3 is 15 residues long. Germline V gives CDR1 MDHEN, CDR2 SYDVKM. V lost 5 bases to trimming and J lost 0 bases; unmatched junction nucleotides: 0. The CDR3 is CASSDRGSGANVLTF. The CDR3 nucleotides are TGTGCCAGCAGTGACAGGGGCTCTGGGGCCAACGTCCTGACTTTC.

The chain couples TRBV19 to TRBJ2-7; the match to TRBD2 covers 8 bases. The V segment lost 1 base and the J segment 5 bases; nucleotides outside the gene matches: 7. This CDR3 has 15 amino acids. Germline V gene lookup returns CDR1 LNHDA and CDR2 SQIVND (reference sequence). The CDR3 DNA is TGTGCCAGTAGTATAGGTGGCGGGAGGAGCAACGAGCAGTACTTC. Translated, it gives CASSIGGGRSNEQYF.

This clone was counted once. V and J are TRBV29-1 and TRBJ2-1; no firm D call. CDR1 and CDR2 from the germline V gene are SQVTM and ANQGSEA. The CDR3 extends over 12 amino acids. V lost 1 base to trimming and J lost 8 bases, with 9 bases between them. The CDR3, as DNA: TGCAGCGTTGAAGGAGGTAGCTATGAGCAGTTCTTC. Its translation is CSVEGGSYEQFF.

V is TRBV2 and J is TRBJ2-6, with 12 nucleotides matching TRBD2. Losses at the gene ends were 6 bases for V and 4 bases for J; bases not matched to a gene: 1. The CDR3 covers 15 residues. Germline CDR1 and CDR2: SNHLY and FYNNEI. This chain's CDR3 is CASRGLAGGANVLTF. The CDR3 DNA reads TGTGCCAGCAGGGGACTAGCGGGCGGGGCCAACGTCCTGACTTTC.